This T cell receptor beta chain was profiled in a study of blood T cell repertoires in COVID-19. Looking at the study overall: Italy, Spain and the United States were the sources of the convalescent and acute COVID-19 samples. PBMCs, B-cell-depleted T cells, or T cells provided the cDNA or gDNA that made up the material.

While infection was still active, Seattle patients were enrolled and then followed longitudinally. Original analysis: Amplification with reference gene primers provided the estimates of nucleated cell counts. Sequenced by immunoSEQ multiplex PCR; TCRdb stores in-frame clones only, minus some. V, J and clone size are those of that table, while D and trimming were read from the DNA. Counted here are about 240,000 clones, about 86% occurring once; the ten biggest clones make up roughly 10%. Comments on this clone: Because the CDR3 is missing its conserved closing phenylalanine or tryptophan, this is likely a read error. No DNA is shown, since the ends of the CDR3 on it are uncertain; the CDR3 is the one TCRdb lists.

CDR1 and CDR2 (germline): MDHEN, SYDVKM. Ends included, the CDR3 has 12 residues. The genes are TRBV28 and TRBJ2-7; the table's D call, TRBD1, has no DNA check behind it. The sequenced sample consisted of peripheral blood. The TCR was taken from a woman in her fifties or sixties with COVID-19, enrolled during active disease. CDR3 region: CASSGDRGLLDS.